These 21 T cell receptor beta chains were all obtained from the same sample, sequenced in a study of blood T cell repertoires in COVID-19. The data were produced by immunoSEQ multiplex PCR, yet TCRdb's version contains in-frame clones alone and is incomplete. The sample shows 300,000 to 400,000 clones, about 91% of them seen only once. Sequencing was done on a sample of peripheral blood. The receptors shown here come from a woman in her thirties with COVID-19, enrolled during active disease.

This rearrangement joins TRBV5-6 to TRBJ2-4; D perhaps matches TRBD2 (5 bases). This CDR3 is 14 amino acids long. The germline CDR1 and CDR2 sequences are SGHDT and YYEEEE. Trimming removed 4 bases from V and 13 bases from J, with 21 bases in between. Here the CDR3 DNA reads TGTGCCAGCAGCGGCGTCTCTCTTGACGGGGTACAGTACTTC. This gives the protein CASSGVSLDGVQYF. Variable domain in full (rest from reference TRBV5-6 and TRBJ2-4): DAGVTQSPTHLIKTRGQQVTLRCSPKSGHDTVSWYQQALGQGPQFIFQYYEEEERQRGNFPDRFSGHQFPNYSSELNVNALLLGDSALYLCASSGVSLDGVQYFGAGTRLSVL.

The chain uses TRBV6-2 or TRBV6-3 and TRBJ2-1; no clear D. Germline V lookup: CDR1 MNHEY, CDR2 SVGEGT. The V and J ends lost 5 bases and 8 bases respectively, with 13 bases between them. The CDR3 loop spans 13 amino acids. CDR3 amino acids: CASSVNGLDEQFF. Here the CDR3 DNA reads TGTGCCAGCAGTGTAAACGGTCTCGATGAGCAGTTCTTC.

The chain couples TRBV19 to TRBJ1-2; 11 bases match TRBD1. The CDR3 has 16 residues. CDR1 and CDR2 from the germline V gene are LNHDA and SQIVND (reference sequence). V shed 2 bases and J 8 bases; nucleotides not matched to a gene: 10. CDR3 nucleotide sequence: TGTGCCAGTAGTATATGGACAGGGGGCGCCTATTCAGGCTACACCTTC. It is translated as CASSIWTGGAYSGYTF. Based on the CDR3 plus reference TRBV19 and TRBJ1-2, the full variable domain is DGGITQSPKYLFRKEGQNVTLSCEQNLNHDAMYWYRQDPGQGLRLIYYSQIVNDFQKGDIAEGYSVSREKKESFPLTVTSAQKNPTAFYLCASSIWTGGAYSGYTFGSGTRLTVV.

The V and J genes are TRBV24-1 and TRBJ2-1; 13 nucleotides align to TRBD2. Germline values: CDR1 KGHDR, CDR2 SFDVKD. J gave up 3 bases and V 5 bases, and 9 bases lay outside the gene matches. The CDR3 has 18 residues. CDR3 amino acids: CATSGGGLAGANYNEQFF. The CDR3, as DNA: TGTGCCACCAGTGGGGGTGGACTAGCGGGGGCCAACTACAATGAGCAGTTCTTC.

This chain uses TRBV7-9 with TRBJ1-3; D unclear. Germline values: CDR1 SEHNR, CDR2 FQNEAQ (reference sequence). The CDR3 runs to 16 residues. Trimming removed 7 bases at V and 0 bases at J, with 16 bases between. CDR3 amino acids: CASTKELASSGNTIYF. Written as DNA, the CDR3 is TGTGCCAGCACCAAGGAGCTAGCCAGCTCTGGAAACACCATATATTTT.

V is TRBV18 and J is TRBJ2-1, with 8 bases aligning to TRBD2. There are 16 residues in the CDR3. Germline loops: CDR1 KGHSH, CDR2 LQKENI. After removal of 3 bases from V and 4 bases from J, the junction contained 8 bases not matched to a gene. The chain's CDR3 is CASSPPTGGPYNEQFF. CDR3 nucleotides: TGTGCCAGCTCACCTCCTACGGGGGGGCCTTACAATGAGCAGTTCTTC.

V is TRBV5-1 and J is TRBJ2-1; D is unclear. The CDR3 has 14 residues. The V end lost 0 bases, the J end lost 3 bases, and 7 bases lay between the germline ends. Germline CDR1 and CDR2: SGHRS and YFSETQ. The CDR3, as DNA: TGCGCCAGCAGCTTGGTCGGAGTCTACAATGAGCAGTTCTTC. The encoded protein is CASSLVGVYNEQFF.

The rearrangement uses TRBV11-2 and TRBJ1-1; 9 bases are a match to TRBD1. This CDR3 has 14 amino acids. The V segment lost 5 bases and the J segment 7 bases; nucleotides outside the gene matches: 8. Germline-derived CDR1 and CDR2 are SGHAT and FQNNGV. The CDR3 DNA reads TGTGCCAGCAGCACTCTCCGGACAGGGGTTGAAGCTTTCTTT. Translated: CASSTLRTGVEAFF.

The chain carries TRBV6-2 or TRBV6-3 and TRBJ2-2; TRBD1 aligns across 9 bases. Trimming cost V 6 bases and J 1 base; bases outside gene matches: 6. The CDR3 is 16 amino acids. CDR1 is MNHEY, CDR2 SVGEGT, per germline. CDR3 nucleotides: TGTGCCAGCAGCCGCGGGACAGGGTTGAACACCGGGGAGCTGTTTTTT. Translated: CASSRGTGLNTGELFF.

The CDR3: CATSRGRTGELFF. The CDR3 DNA reads TGTGCCACCAGCAGAGGGAGGACCGGGGAGCTGTTTTTT. This sequence joins TRBV15 and TRBJ2-2; a weak D match, TRBD2 (5 bases). The CDR3 length is 13 residues. Germline CDR1 and CDR2: LNHNV and YYDKDF (reference sequence). With 1 base removed from V and 5 bases from J, the gap between germline ends came to 5 bases.

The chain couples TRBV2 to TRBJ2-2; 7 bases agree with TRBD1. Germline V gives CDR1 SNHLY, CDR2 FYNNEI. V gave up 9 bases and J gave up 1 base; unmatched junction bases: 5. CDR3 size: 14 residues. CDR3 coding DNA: TGTGCCAGTAGATGGACAGGGAACACCGGGGAGCTGTTTTTT. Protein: CASRWTGNTGELFF.

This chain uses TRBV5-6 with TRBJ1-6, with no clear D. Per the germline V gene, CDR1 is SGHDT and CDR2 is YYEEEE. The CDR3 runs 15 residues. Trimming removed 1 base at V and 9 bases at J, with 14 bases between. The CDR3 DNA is TGTGCCAGCAGCTTGACGGCAGCAAGAGGTTCACCCCTCCACTTT. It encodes CASSLTAARGSPLHF.

CDR3 loop: CASITTGGLGYTF. CDR3 in DNA: TGTGCCAGTATTACCACAGGGGGTCTTGGCTACACCTTC. The J gene is TRBJ1-2, the V gene TRBV19, with 8 nucleotides matching TRBD1. The CDR3 covers 13 residues. In germline, CDR1 is LNHDA, CDR2 SQIVND (reference sequence). The junction had 8 bases not matched to a gene; V was cut back by 7 bases and J by 7 bases.

CDR3 sequence: CASSPQPGTGGYF. The CDR3 DNA reads as TGTGCCAGCAGCCCGCAACCCGGGACAGGGGGGTATTTT. The chain employs TRBV7-9 and TRBJ2-3; 11 bases map to TRBD1. This CDR3 contains 13 residues. In germline, CDR1 is SEHNR, CDR2 FQNEAQ (reference sequence). With V trimmed by 5 bases and J by 14 bases, 9 bases remained unmatched.

DNA of the CDR3: TGTGCCAGCAGTTACGCTGGGGCGGGGGGCTACACCTTC. Encoded protein: CASSYAGAGGYTF. This chain connects TRBV6-6 to TRBJ1-2; possibly TRBD1 for D (5 bases). The germline gives CDR1 MNHNY, CDR2 SVGAGI (reference sequence). The CDR3 covers 13 residues. V gave up 2 bases and J gave up 8 bases, with 12 bases separating them.

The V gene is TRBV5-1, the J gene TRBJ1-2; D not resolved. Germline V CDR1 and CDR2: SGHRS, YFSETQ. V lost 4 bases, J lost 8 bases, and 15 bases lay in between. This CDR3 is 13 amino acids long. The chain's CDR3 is CASSDGLSRGYTF. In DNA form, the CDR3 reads TGCGCCAGCAGCGATGGATTAAGCAGGGGCTACACCTTC.

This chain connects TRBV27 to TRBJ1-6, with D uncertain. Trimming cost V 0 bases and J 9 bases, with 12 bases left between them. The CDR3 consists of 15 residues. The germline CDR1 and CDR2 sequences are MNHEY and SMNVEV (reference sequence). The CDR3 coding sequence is TGTGCCAGCAGTTTATCGACGGGTTGGGTTTCACCCCTCCACTTT. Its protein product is CASSLSTGWVSPLHF.

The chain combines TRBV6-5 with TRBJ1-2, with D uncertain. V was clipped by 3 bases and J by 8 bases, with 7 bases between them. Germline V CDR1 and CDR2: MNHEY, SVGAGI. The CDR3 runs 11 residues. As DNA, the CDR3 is TGTGCCAGCAGTTATGGCAGGGGCTACACCTTC. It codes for CASSYGRGYTF.

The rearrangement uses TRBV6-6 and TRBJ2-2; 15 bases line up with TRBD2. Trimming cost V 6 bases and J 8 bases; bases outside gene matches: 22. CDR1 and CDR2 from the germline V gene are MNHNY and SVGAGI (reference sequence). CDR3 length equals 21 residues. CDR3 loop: CASSRFKISGTSGGPRGELFF. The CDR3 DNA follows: TGTGCCAGCAGCAGGTTTAAAATCTCCGGGACTAGCGGGGGGCCCCGGGGGGAGCTGTTTTTT.

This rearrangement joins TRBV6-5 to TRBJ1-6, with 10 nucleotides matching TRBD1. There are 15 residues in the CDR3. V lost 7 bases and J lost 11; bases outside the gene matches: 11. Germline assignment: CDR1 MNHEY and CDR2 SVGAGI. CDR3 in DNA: TGTGCCAGCAACCAACCGGGACAGGGGATCCCACCCCTCCACTTT. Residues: CASNQPGQGIPPLHF.

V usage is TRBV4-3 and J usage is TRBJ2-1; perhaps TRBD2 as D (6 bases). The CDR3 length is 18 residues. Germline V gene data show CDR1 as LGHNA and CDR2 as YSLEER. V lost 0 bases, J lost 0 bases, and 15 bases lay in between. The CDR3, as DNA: TGCGCCAGCAGCCAAGAGGGTTCGGACGGGAGCTCCTACAATGAGCAGTTCTTC. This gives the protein CASSQEGSDGSSYNEQFF.